This paragraph covers one T cell receptor beta chain sequence. After removal of 4 bases from V and 8 bases from J, the junction contained 17 bases not matched to a gene. This CDR3 is built from 16 residues. Germline CDR1 SGHDT, CDR2 YYEEEE. This specimen belongs to a study of OX40 agonist ivuxolimab in advanced cancers. Study-level information: Participants, around 80% male, averaged around 60 years of age, ranging from about 23 to 90.

The protocol was immunoSEQ multiplex PCR, while the TCRdb copy is restricted to in-frame clones and leaves out a portion. The sample lists approximately 35,000 clones; 74% were seen once. The material sequenced was CD4+ or CD8+ T cells sorted from blood, taken in a trial of the OX40 agonist ivuxolimab. The chain joins TRBV5-6 to TRBJ1-2; 7 bases line up with TRBD1. The sequence was collected from an adult with an advanced solid tumor such as melanoma, head and neck, liver or kidney cancer. CDR3 region: CASSPLRQGSIGGYTF. The CDR3 DNA reads as TGTGCCAGCAGCCCTTTGAGACAGGGATCCATCGGGGGCTACACCTTC.